A selection of T cell receptor beta chains follows, all from one sample in a study of beta chain features in type 1 diabetes. Libraries were prepared by immunoSEQ multiplex PCR; TCRdb keeps only in-frame clonotypes and omits some of them. This repertoire shows over 100,000 clones, over 15% found once; its top ten account for under 2.5%. Sequencing was carried out using central memory CD4+ T cells from blood. The receptors stem from a man under 40 with type 1 diabetes. Both conserved end residues are part of each CDR3. A D gene is named only where the DNA matches it firmly. Not all rows give a size; the values are once, few, many and, for expanded clones, a class.

CDR3 protein: CSVVGVKDEKLFF
CDR3 DNA: TGCAGCGTTGTGGGGGTCAAGGATGAAAAACTGTTTTTT
D gene: -
clone size: -
CDR3 length: 13
J gene: TRBJ1-4
V gene: TRBV29-1

CDR3 protein: CASSIGRQAEQYF
CDR3 DNA: TGTGCCAGTAGTATAGGCAGACAAGCCGAGCAGTACTTC
D gene: -
clone size: few
CDR3 length: 13
J gene: TRBJ2-7
V gene: TRBV19

CDR3 protein: CASEVSGNTIYF
CDR3 DNA: TGTGCCAGCGAGGTCTCTGGAAACACCATATATTTT
D gene: -
clone size: few
CDR3 length: 12
J gene: TRBJ1-3
V gene: TRBV6-1

CDR3 protein: CASSPQGGDTEAFF
CDR3 DNA: TGTGCCAGCAGCCCTCAGGGCGGAGACACTGAAGCTTTCTTT
D gene: -
clone size: few
CDR3 length: 14
J gene: TRBJ1-1
V gene: TRBV7-2

CDR3 protein: CASSPRTGRGNEQFF
CDR3 DNA: TGTGCCAGCTCACCACGGACAGGAAGGGGCAATGAGCAGTTCTTC
D gene: TRBD1
clone size: few
CDR3 length: 15
J gene: TRBJ2-1
V gene: TRBV18

CDR3 protein: CASSDQTGTPKETQYF
CDR3 DNA: TGTGCCAGCAGTGATCAGACAGGGACACCAAAAGAGACCCAGTACTTC
D gene: TRBD1
clone size: few
CDR3 length: 16
J gene: TRBJ2-5
V gene: TRBV2

CDR3 protein: CSVRAGANVLTF
CDR3 DNA: TGCAGCGTCAGGGCAGGGGCCAACGTCCTGACTTTC
D gene: -
clone size: few
CDR3 length: 12
J gene: TRBJ2-6
V gene: TRBV29-1

CDR3 protein: CASSLMGTGYNGYTF
CDR3 DNA: TGTGCCAGCAGCTTAATGGGGACAGGGTATAATGGCTACACCTTC
D gene: TRBD1
clone size: -
CDR3 length: 15
J gene: TRBJ1-2
V gene: TRBV7-6

CDR3 protein: CASSARGTGEGNTIYF
CDR3 DNA: TGTGCCAGCAGCGCGAGAGGGACAGGAGAAGGAAACACCATATATTTT
D gene: TRBD1
clone size: few
CDR3 length: 16
J gene: TRBJ1-3
V gene: TRBV7-2

CDR3 protein: CASSPTVARDTQYF
CDR3 DNA: TGCGCCAGCAGTCCGACAGTTGCAAGAGATACGCAGTATTTT
D gene: -
clone size: few
CDR3 length: 14
J gene: TRBJ2-3
V gene: TRBV4-3

CDR3 protein: CASSEDRGGYTF
CDR3 DNA: TGTGCCAGCAGTGAGGACAGGGGTGGCTACACCTTC
D gene: TRBD1
clone size: few
CDR3 length: 12
J gene: TRBJ1-2
V gene: TRBV25-1

CDR3 protein: CATIGRRRDNEQFF
CDR3 DNA: TGTGCCACCATTGGCAGGAGAAGGGACAATGAGCAGTTCTTC
D gene: -
clone size: many
CDR3 length: 14
J gene: TRBJ2-1
V gene: TRBV7-8

CDR3 protein: CASQFTGFRGNEQFF
CDR3 DNA: TGTGCCAGCCAATTTACAGGATTTAGGGGCAATGAGCAGTTCTTC
D gene: -
clone size: -
CDR3 length: 15
J gene: TRBJ2-1
V gene: TRBV2

CDR3 protein: CASSESQTYEQYF
CDR3 DNA: TGCGCCAGCAGTGAGTCCCAGACCTACGAGCAGTACTTC
D gene: -
clone size: -
CDR3 length: 13
J gene: TRBJ2-7
V gene: TRBV10-2

CDR3 protein: CASSESRSSPLHF
CDR3 DNA: TGTGCCAGCAGTGAGAGTCGGAGTTCACCCCTCCACTTT
D gene: -
clone size: few
CDR3 length: 13
J gene: TRBJ1-6
V gene: TRBV6-1

CDR3 protein: CASSAPSGGQETQYF
CDR3 DNA: TGTGCCAGCAGCGCCCCTAGCGGGGGACAAGAGACCCAGTACTTC
D gene: TRBD2
clone size: few
CDR3 length: 15
J gene: TRBJ2-5
V gene: TRBV7-2

CDR3 protein: CASSVGTGDGQETQYF
CDR3 DNA: TGTGCCAGCAGCGTAGGGACAGGGGATGGCCAAGAGACCCAGTACTTC
D gene: TRBD1
clone size: -
CDR3 length: 16
J gene: TRBJ2-5
V gene: TRBV9

CDR3 protein: CASSLEIIGGLFF
CDR3 DNA: TGTGCCAGCAGCTTAGAGATCATAGGGGGCCTATTCTTT
D gene: TRBD1
clone size: -
CDR3 length: 13
J gene: TRBJ1-1
V gene: TRBV7-9

CDR3 protein: CAISGQVMDTQYF
CDR3 DNA: TGTGCCATCAGTGGACAGGTTATGGATACGCAGTATTTT
D gene: -
clone size: -
CDR3 length: 13
J gene: TRBJ2-3
V gene: TRBV10-3

CDR3 protein: CASSQEAGRGRDEKLFF
CDR3 DNA: TGCGCCAGCAGCCAAGAAGCTGGCAGGGGCCGGGATGAAAAACTGTTTTTT
D gene: -
clone size: -
CDR3 length: 17
J gene: TRBJ1-4
V gene: TRBV4-3

CDR3 protein: CASSLTGTGGSPLHF
CDR3 DNA: TGTGCCAGCAGCTTGACCGGGACAGGGGGTTCACCCCTCCACTTT
D gene: TRBD1
clone size: -
CDR3 length: 15
J gene: TRBJ1-6
V gene: TRBV13

CDR3 protein: CSVRTGLGQYF
CDR3 DNA: TGCAGCGTTCGGACAGGGTTGGGCCAGTACTTC
D gene: TRBD1
clone size: few
CDR3 length: 11
J gene: TRBJ2-7
V gene: TRBV29-1